Listed below are T cell receptor beta chains from one sample, sequenced in a study of T cells in Graves' hyperthyroidism and ophthalmopathy. TCRdb reanalysed the multiplex PCR reads using MiXCR and keeps one entry per CDR3 protein. The repertoire includes around 420,000 distinct CDR3 sequences, roughly 15% of them detected once, and about 5% sits in the top ten. The material sequenced was blood. Receptor source: a woman aged 18-29 years with Graves' hyperthyroidism. Both conserved end residues are part of each CDR3. A D gene is named only where the DNA matches it firmly. For some rows the clone size is stated as once, few or many, or as a class when expanded; others skip it.

clone_size d_call j_call v_call cdr3_nt cdr3_aa
many - TRBJ2-3 TRBV20-1 TGCAGTGCTAGAGATCAAGCGGGCCGCGGTAGTCCGTATTTT CSARDQAGRGSPYF
many - TRBJ2-2 TRBV24-1 TGTGCCACCAGTGCGGGCCCATCCGGGGAGCTGTTTTTT CATSAGPSGELFF
many - TRBJ2-4 TRBV30 TGTGCCTGGAGTGGGGACACCTTAGCCAAAAACATTCAGTACTTC CAWSGDTLAKNIQYF
few - TRBJ2-7 TRBV18 TGTGCCAGCTCGGGCCTGGCGAGGGTCTCCTACGAGCAGTACTTC CASSGLARVSYEQYF
many - TRBJ1-1 TRBV29-1 TGCAGCGGCTCACGCCAGGGATCTTTTGGTCCTGAAGCTTTCTTT CSGSRQGSFGPEAFF
- - TRBJ1-1 TRBV20-1 TGCAGTGCTAGAGACAGGTATATGAACACTGAAGCTTTCTTT CSARDRYMNTEAFF
many TRBD2 TRBJ2-3 TRBV3-1 TGTGCCAGCAGCTGGACTAGCGGACGCACAGATACGCAGTATTTT CASSWTSGRTDTQYF
few TRBD2 TRBJ2-7 TRBV20-1 TGCAGTGCTCAACCGGGGTTCGGCGGGGGTTACGAGCAGTACTTC CSAQPGFGGGYEQYF
- TRBD1 TRBJ1-1 TRBV7-9 TGTGCCAGCAGCTCATGGACAGGGAGAGCCTCCACTGAAGCTTTCTTT CASSSWTGRASTEAFF
many TRBD2 TRBJ2-3 TRBV3-1 TGTGCCAGCAGCCTCCGGGACTACACAGATACGCAGTATTTT CASSLRDYTDTQYF
many TRBD1 TRBJ2-3 TRBV7-8 TGTGCCAGCATCCCGGGACAGGGAAGCGCAGATACGCAGTATTTT CASIPGQGSADTQYF
few - TRBJ1-4 TRBV7-9 TGTGCCAGCAGCTTATATGAGGGGCCAACTAATGAAAAACTGTTTTTT CASSLYEGPTNEKLFF
many - TRBJ2-2 TRBV3-1 TGTGCCAGCAGCCCCAGGAGAAACACCGGGGAGCTGTTTTTT CASSPRRNTGELFF
many TRBD2 TRBJ2-7 TRBV7-7 TGTGCTAGCAGCCCAGCAACTAGCGGGAGGGCCGTCGAGCAGTACTTC CASSPATSGRAVEQYF